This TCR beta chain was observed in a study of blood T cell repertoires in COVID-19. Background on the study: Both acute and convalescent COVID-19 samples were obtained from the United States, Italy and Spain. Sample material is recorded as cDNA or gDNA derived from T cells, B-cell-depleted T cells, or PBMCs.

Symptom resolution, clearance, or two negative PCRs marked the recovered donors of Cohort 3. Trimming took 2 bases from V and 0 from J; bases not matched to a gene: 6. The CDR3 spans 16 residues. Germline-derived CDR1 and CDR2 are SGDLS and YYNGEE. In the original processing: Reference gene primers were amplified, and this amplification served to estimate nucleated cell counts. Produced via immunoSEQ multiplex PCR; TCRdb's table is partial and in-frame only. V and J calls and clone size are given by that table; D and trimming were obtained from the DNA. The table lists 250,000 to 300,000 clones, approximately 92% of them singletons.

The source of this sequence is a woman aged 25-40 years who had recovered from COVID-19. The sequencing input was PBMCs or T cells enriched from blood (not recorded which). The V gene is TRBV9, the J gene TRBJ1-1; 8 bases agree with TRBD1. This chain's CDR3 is CASSVSDRDLNTEAFF. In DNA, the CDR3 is TGTGCCAGCAGCGTCTCGGACAGGGATCTGAACACTGAAGCTTTCTTT.